Below are 9 T cell receptor beta chains sequenced from a single sample in a study of OX40 agonist ivuxolimab in advanced cancers. The method was immunoSEQ multiplex PCR; TCRdb's version includes in-frame clones alone and lacks a portion of them. Found here are approximately 160,000 clones, roughly 92% of them singletons; the top ten hold 0.31%. This sample comprised CD4+ or CD8+ T cells sorted from blood, obtained in a trial of the OX40 agonist ivuxolimab. The receptor set was obtained from an adult with an advanced solid tumor such as melanoma, head and neck, liver or kidney cancer.

The chain recombines TRBV9 with TRBJ2-2; the D is unclear. Germline V gene sequence: CDR1 SGDLS, CDR2 YYNGEE. The CDR3 extends over 15 amino acids. Trimming removed 1 base at V and 6 bases at J, with 13 bases between. The CDR3 DNA reads TGTGCCAGCAGCGTACGGGCATCTATTCCCGGGGAGCTGTTTTTT. Its translation: CASSVRASIPGELFF.

The chain links TRBV28 to TRBJ2-7, with 7 bases aligning to TRBD1. Trimming at V came to 7 bases and at J to 4 bases, leaving 13 bases not matched to a gene. The CDR3 contains 15 residues. Germline values: CDR1 MDHEN, CDR2 SYDVKM. CDR3 nucleotides: TGTGCCAGCATTCAAACAGGGGCCCGACAATACGAGCAGTACTTC. Translated: CASIQTGARQYEQYF. The entire variable domain, with the rest obtained from reference TRBV28 and TRBJ2-7, is as follows: DVKVTQSSRYLVKRTGEKVFLECVQDMDHENMFWYRQDPGLGLRLIYFSYDVKMKEKGDIPEGYSVSREKKERFSLILESASTNQTSMYLCASIQTGARQYEQYFGPGTRLTVT.

J is TRBJ2-2 and V is TRBV30, with TRBD1 identical over 7 bases. The germline V gene has CDR1 GTSNPN and CDR2 SVGIG (reference sequence). The CDR3 covers 15 residues. J was trimmed by 3 bases and V by 7 bases; bases with no gene match: 11. CDR3 DNA: TGTGCCTTTTACAGGGGCCCCTCATACACCGGGGAGCTGTTTTTT. Its protein product is CAFYRGPSYTGELFF.

The chain is built from TRBV19 and TRBJ2-1; 7 bases line up with TRBD2. With 3 bases clipped from V and 4 bases from J, the junction kept 9 bases outside the gene matches. From germline, CDR1 is LNHDA and CDR2 SQIVND (reference sequence). The CDR3 sequence is 16 residues long. As DNA, the CDR3 is TGTGCCAGTAGTATTCGGAGTAGCGGGCTTTACAATGAGCAGTTCTTC. The encoded protein is CASSIRSSGLYNEQFF.

The rearrangement joins TRBV5-6 to TRBJ1-6; TRBD1 agrees at 10 bases. Germline values: CDR1 SGHDT, CDR2 YYEEEE. Trimming cost V 4 bases and J 4 bases; bases outside gene matches: 14. The CDR3 loop spans 19 amino acids. CDR3 coding DNA: TGTGCCAGCAGCACGGCCCGGGACAGGGGATGGGCATATAATTCACCCCTCCACTTT. Translated: CASSTARDRGWAYNSPLHF.

The chain employs TRBV28 and TRBJ2-7; 9 nucleotides agree with TRBD1. The CDR3 is 13 amino acids. J gave up 2 bases and V 6 bases, and 2 bases lay outside the gene matches. Germline V gives CDR1 MDHEN, CDR2 SYDVKM. Written as DNA, the CDR3 is TGTGCCAGCAGGAGGACAGGGGCCTACGAGCAGTACTTC. It codes for CASRRTGAYEQYF.

The chain joins TRBV5-6 to TRBJ1-1; no clear D. V lost 0 bases, J lost 1 base, and 4 bases lay in between. CDR1 and CDR2 (germline): SGHDT, YYEEEE. The CDR3 totals 13 residues. The CDR3 DNA reads TGTGCCAGCAGCTTGGTCCCGAACACTGAAGCTTTCTTT. This translates into CASSLVPNTEAFF.

V is TRBV28 and J is TRBJ2-3; D not resolved. Trimming removed 3 bases at V and 14 bases at J, with 12 bases between. The CDR3 runs 11 residues. The germline V gene has CDR1 MDHEN and CDR2 SYDVKM. Here the CDR3 reads CASSLLDARYF. CDR3 sequence (DNA): TGTGCCAGCAGTTTGCTAGATGCGCGGTATTTT.

This chain joins TRBV6-1 and TRBJ1-3; D unresolved. The V gene's germline CDR1 is MNHNS and CDR2 SASEGT. The CDR3 totals 14 residues. With 2 bases removed from V and 7 bases from J, the gap between germline ends came to 12 bases. For the CDR3, the DNA is TGTGCCAGCAGTGAAAGATACATTCAGAACACCATATATTTT. It codes for CASSERYIQNTIYF.